This is a list of T cell receptor beta chains from one sample in a study of shared clonotypes between healthy human individuals. TCRdb's copy holds only in-frame clones and misses some; the assay was immunoSEQ multiplex PCR. The sample contains around 2,100,000 clones, about 94% of which appear only once. Material: naive CD8+ T cells sorted from blood. The receptors stem from a man aged 18 to 30 in good health. CDR3s include the opening cysteine and the closing phenylalanine or tryptophan. D genes are given only for firm matches. Size is stated for part of the rows, as once, few or many counts, or as a class when the clone is expanded.

CDR3nt: TGTGCCAGCAGTTTAACTGGGGGCTATGGCTACACCTTC; CDR3aa: CASSLTGGYGYTF; abundance: NA; d_gene: NA; j_gene: TRBJ1-2; v_gene: TRBV27
CDR3nt: TGTGCCAGCTCACCAGGGACAGTAATGAACACTGAAGCTTTCTTT; CDR3aa: CASSPGTVMNTEAFF; abundance: NA; d_gene: TRBD1; j_gene: TRBJ1-1; v_gene: TRBV18
CDR3nt: TGTGCCAGCAGCCACGAGGGACAGGGGAGTTCCTCCTACGAGCAGTACTTC; CDR3aa: CASSHEGQGSSSYEQYF; abundance: NA; d_gene: TRBD1; j_gene: TRBJ2-7; v_gene: TRBV5-4
CDR3nt: TGTGCCAGCAGGAAGGACAGGGGCTTTGGAGAGACCCAGTACTTC; CDR3aa: CASRKDRGFGETQYF; abundance: NA; d_gene: TRBD1; j_gene: TRBJ2-5; v_gene: TRBV25-1
CDR3nt: TGTGCCAGCAGTTTATCGGCGGGGGGCTACTCCTACGAGCAGTACTTC; CDR3aa: CASSLSAGGYSYEQYF; abundance: NA; d_gene: TRBD2; j_gene: TRBJ2-7; v_gene: TRBV28
CDR3nt: TGTGCCAGCAGCGTCTCTAGCGGGGGGGCCTACAATGAGCAGTTCTTC; CDR3aa: CASSVSSGGAYNEQFF; abundance: NA; d_gene: TRBD2; j_gene: TRBJ2-1; v_gene: TRBV11-2
CDR3nt: TGTGCCAGCACCTATTCCGACGAGCAGTACTTC; CDR3aa: CASTYSDEQYF; abundance: NA; d_gene: NA; j_gene: TRBJ2-7; v_gene: TRBV7-9
CDR3nt: TGTGCCAGCAGCACGGGACAGGGCCCATCGGACTATGGCTACACCTTC; CDR3aa: CASSTGQGPSDYGYTF; abundance: once; d_gene: TRBD1; j_gene: TRBJ1-2; v_gene: TRBV13
CDR3nt: TGCGCCAGCAGCCAAGTTGAGGACAGAAGTAATCAGCCCCAGCATTTT; CDR3aa: CASSQVEDRSNQPQHF; abundance: NA; d_gene: NA; j_gene: TRBJ1-5; v_gene: TRBV4-1
CDR3nt: TGTGCCAGCAGTTACTCGGAGAGCACTGAAGCTTTCTTT; CDR3aa: CASSYSESTEAFF; abundance: few; d_gene: NA; j_gene: TRBJ1-1; v_gene: TRBV6-5
CDR3nt: TGTGCCAGCAGCTCCGGGACTACCGCCTACGAGCAGTACTTC; CDR3aa: CASSSGTTAYEQYF; abundance: NA; d_gene: TRBD2; j_gene: TRBJ2-7; v_gene: TRBV27
CDR3nt: TGTGCCAGCAGTCAGGGCCCTGGGACTGAAGCTTTCTTT; CDR3aa: CASSQGPGTEAFF; abundance: NA; d_gene: NA; j_gene: TRBJ1-1; v_gene: TRBV27
CDR3nt: TGTGCCAGCAGCGCTGGGACTATCTCTGGAAACACCATATATTTT; CDR3aa: CASSAGTISGNTIYF; abundance: NA; d_gene: NA; j_gene: TRBJ1-3; v_gene: TRBV6-1
CDR3nt: TGTGCCAGCAGCTTACTAGCGTTCAATGAGCAGTTCTTC; CDR3aa: CASSLLAFNEQFF; abundance: NA; d_gene: NA; j_gene: TRBJ2-1; v_gene: TRBV13
CDR3nt: TGTGCCAGCAGCCATAGACTAGCGGGAGCTGGGGCCAACGTCCTGACTTTC; CDR3aa: CASSHRLAGAGANVLTF; abundance: NA; d_gene: TRBD2; j_gene: TRBJ2-6; v_gene: TRBV11-3
CDR3nt: TGTGCCAGCAGATTAGCCTCACAGGGTGGGGACTATGGCTACACCTTC; CDR3aa: CASRLASQGGDYGYTF; abundance: NA; d_gene: NA; j_gene: TRBJ1-2; v_gene: TRBV28
CDR3nt: TGTGCCAGCAGAAGACAGGCTAATTCACCCCTCCACTTT; CDR3aa: CASRRQANSPLHF; abundance: few; d_gene: NA; j_gene: TRBJ1-6; v_gene: TRBV28
CDR3nt: TGTGCCAGCAGCTCGAGACAGGGGGGCTTGGGCACTGAAGCTTTCTTT; CDR3aa: CASSSRQGGLGTEAFF; abundance: NA; d_gene: TRBD1; j_gene: TRBJ1-1; v_gene: TRBV5-8
CDR3nt: TGTGCCAGCTCACCGGGTGGAGGTTCCTACGAGCAGTACTTC; CDR3aa: CASSPGGGSYEQYF; abundance: NA; d_gene: NA; j_gene: TRBJ2-7; v_gene: TRBV18
CDR3nt: TGCGCCAGCAGCCAAGAAGCAACCACAGATACGCAGTATTTT; CDR3aa: CASSQEATTDTQYF; abundance: NA; d_gene: NA; j_gene: TRBJ2-3; v_gene: TRBV4-1
CDR3nt: TGTGCCAGCACTCCTGGGCCCTCCGACGAGCAGTACTTC; CDR3aa: CASTPGPSDEQYF; abundance: NA; d_gene: NA; j_gene: TRBJ2-7; v_gene: TRBV7-6
CDR3nt: TGTGCCAGCAGTTACGGGCAGGGGTTCTCCTACGAGCAGTACTTC; CDR3aa: CASSYGQGFSYEQYF; abundance: NA; d_gene: NA; j_gene: TRBJ2-7; v_gene: TRBV6-5
CDR3nt: TGCAGCGCCGGAGAAGGGGTTACTGAAGCTTTCTTT; CDR3aa: CSAGEGVTEAFF; abundance: NA; d_gene: NA; j_gene: TRBJ1-1; v_gene: TRBV29-1
CDR3nt: TGTGCCAGCAGCGTAGCTACAGGAGGTACGCAGTATTTT; CDR3aa: CASSVATGGTQYF; abundance: NA; d_gene: NA; j_gene: TRBJ2-3; v_gene: TRBV9
CDR3nt: TGCGCCAGCAGCCCCCCCGGGGACAGGGGCACTTACGAGCAGTACTTC; CDR3aa: CASSPPGDRGTYEQYF; abundance: NA; d_gene: TRBD1; j_gene: TRBJ2-7; v_gene: TRBV5-1
CDR3nt: TGTGCCAGTAGTAGGGGCCCAGATACGCAGTATTTT; CDR3aa: CASSRGPDTQYF; abundance: NA; d_gene: NA; j_gene: TRBJ2-3; v_gene: TRBV19
CDR3nt: TGTGCCAGCAGTATAAACAACCTATATGGCTACACCTTC; CDR3aa: CASSINNLYGYTF; abundance: NA; d_gene: NA; j_gene: TRBJ1-2; v_gene: TRBV28
CDR3nt: TGCAGCGCATCGACAGGGAGAAACTACGAGCAGTACTTC; CDR3aa: CSASTGRNYEQYF; abundance: NA; d_gene: TRBD1; j_gene: TRBJ2-7; v_gene: TRBV29-1
CDR3nt: TGCGCCAGCAGTCTGGCCCCACAGGGCCCAAGCTCCTACAATGAGCAGTTCTTC; CDR3aa: CASSLAPQGPSSYNEQFF; abundance: once; d_gene: NA; j_gene: TRBJ2-1; v_gene: TRBV5-1
CDR3nt: TGTGCCAGCAGCGTAGAAGGGCTATCCGAGCAGTACTTC; CDR3aa: CASSVEGLSEQYF; abundance: NA; d_gene: NA; j_gene: TRBJ2-7; v_gene: TRBV9
CDR3nt: TGCGCCAGCAGCTTGGGGCTAGGGGATCTTGGGACCCAGTACTTC; CDR3aa: CASSLGLGDLGTQYF; abundance: once; d_gene: NA; j_gene: TRBJ2-5; v_gene: TRBV5-1
CDR3nt: TGCGCCAGCAGCCAAGGAGTTGATACGCAGTATTTT; CDR3aa: CASSQGVDTQYF; abundance: NA; d_gene: NA; j_gene: TRBJ2-3; v_gene: TRBV4-1
CDR3nt: TGTGCCAGCAGCCCAGGACTAGCGGGGACCACAGATACGCAGTATTTT; CDR3aa: CASSPGLAGTTDTQYF; abundance: NA; d_gene: TRBD2; j_gene: TRBJ2-3; v_gene: TRBV28
CDR3nt: TGTGCCAGCAGCTTGGGAGGGGTGGGAGATACGCAGTATTTT; CDR3aa: CASSLGGVGDTQYF; abundance: NA; d_gene: NA; j_gene: TRBJ2-3; v_gene: TRBV5-6
CDR3nt: TGTGCCAGCAGTTTAACCGGGCCGCTTCAGGGCGCCTACGAGCAGTACTTC; CDR3aa: CASSLTGPLQGAYEQYF; abundance: NA; d_gene: NA; j_gene: TRBJ2-7; v_gene: TRBV27
CDR3nt: TGCGCCAGCAGCCAAGATATAGAGAGACAGGGACCAGATACGCAGTATTTT; CDR3aa: CASSQDIERQGPDTQYF; abundance: NA; d_gene: TRBD1; j_gene: TRBJ2-3; v_gene: TRBV4-3
CDR3nt: TGCGCCAGCAGCCAAGATTTTGGGAACGAGCAGTACTTC; CDR3aa: CASSQDFGNEQYF; abundance: NA; d_gene: NA; j_gene: TRBJ2-7; v_gene: TRBV4-1
CDR3nt: TGTGCCAGCTACCTCCCGGGTAGCTCCTACGAGCAGTACTTC; CDR3aa: CASYLPGSSYEQYF; abundance: NA; d_gene: NA; j_gene: TRBJ2-7; v_gene: TRBV2
CDR3nt: TGTGCCTGGAGTGCAGAATCCTACGAGCAGTACTTC; CDR3aa: CAWSAESYEQYF; abundance: NA; d_gene: NA; j_gene: TRBJ2-7; v_gene: TRBV30
CDR3nt: TGTGCCAGCAGCTTAAGTCCGGGCAATGAAAAACTGTTTTTT; CDR3aa: CASSLSPGNEKLFF; abundance: NA; d_gene: NA; j_gene: TRBJ1-4; v_gene: TRBV11-2
CDR3nt: TGTGCCAGCAGTGCCTCGGGGTCCTACGAGCAGTACTTC; CDR3aa: CASSASGSYEQYF; abundance: NA; d_gene: NA; j_gene: TRBJ2-7; v_gene: TRBV28
CDR3nt: TGTGCCAGCACCTCTCACCATTCCTATGGCTACACCTTC; CDR3aa: CASTSHHSYGYTF; abundance: NA; d_gene: NA; j_gene: TRBJ1-2; v_gene: TRBV6-5
CDR3nt: TGTGCCAGTAGTATAGCCCCGGACATCAACTATGGCTACACCTTC; CDR3aa: CASSIAPDINYGYTF; abundance: NA; d_gene: NA; j_gene: TRBJ1-2; v_gene: TRBV19
CDR3nt: TGTGCCAGCAGTTCAGGGCCTAGTAGCGGATACAATGAGCAGTTCTTC; CDR3aa: CASSSGPSSGYNEQFF; abundance: NA; d_gene: NA; j_gene: TRBJ2-1; v_gene: TRBV27
CDR3nt: TGCGCCAGCAGCGCGGACAGCGACTCTGGAAACACCATATATTTT; CDR3aa: CASSADSDSGNTIYF; abundance: NA; d_gene: NA; j_gene: TRBJ1-3; v_gene: TRBV5-1
CDR3nt: TGTGCCAGCAGTCCTCGGAACTCGGACAGGGGAAGTCAGGAGCAGTACTTC; CDR3aa: CASSPRNSDRGSQEQYF; abundance: NA; d_gene: TRBD1; j_gene: TRBJ2-7; v_gene: TRBV27
CDR3nt: TGTGCCAGCACCGAGCGGACCGACTACGAGCAGTACTTC; CDR3aa: CASTERTDYEQYF; abundance: NA; d_gene: NA; j_gene: TRBJ2-7; v_gene: TRBV2
CDR3nt: TGTGCCAGCAGCTTAGGGGCTAGCGGATACACAGATACGCAGTATTTT; CDR3aa: CASSLGASGYTDTQYF; abundance: NA; d_gene: TRBD2; j_gene: TRBJ2-3; v_gene: TRBV7-3
CDR3nt: TGTGCCAGTACCATCGGCCCCGGGGTTAATGAAAAACTGTTTTTT; CDR3aa: CASTIGPGVNEKLFF; abundance: NA; d_gene: NA; j_gene: TRBJ1-4; v_gene: TRBV19
CDR3nt: TGCGCCAGCAGCCAAGAAAAGAACCTCCAAGAGACCCAGTACTTC; CDR3aa: CASSQEKNLQETQYF; abundance: NA; d_gene: NA; j_gene: TRBJ2-5; v_gene: TRBV4-1
CDR3nt: TGTGCCAGCAGACCGGAGACTGGGGCCAACGTCCTGACTTTC; CDR3aa: CASRPETGANVLTF; abundance: once; d_gene: NA; j_gene: TRBJ2-6; v_gene: TRBV6-5
CDR3nt: TGTGCCTGGAGTGAGACAGGGGGAAACACCATATATTTT; CDR3aa: CAWSETGGNTIYF; abundance: NA; d_gene: TRBD1; j_gene: TRBJ1-3; v_gene: TRBV30